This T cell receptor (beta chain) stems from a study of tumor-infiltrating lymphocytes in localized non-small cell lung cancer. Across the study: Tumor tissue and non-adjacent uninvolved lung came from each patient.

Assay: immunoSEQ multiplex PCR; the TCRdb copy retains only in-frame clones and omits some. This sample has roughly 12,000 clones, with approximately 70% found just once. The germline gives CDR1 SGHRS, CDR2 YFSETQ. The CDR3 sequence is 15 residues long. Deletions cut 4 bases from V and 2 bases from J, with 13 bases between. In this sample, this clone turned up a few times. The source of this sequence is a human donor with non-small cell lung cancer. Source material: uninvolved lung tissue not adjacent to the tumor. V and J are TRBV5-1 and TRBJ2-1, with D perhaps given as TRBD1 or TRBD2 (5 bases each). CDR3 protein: CASSGTILTYNEQFF. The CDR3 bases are TGCGCCAGCAGCGGGACCATATTGACCTACAATGAGCAGTTCTTC.